This T cell receptor beta chain was sequenced for a study of control samples from healthy donors and cancer patients. The germline V gene encodes CDR1 SNHLY and CDR2 FYNNEI. Trimming shortened V by 2 bases and J by 8 bases, and 12 bases separated the two germline ends. This CDR3 is built from 13 residues. Profiled with immunoSEQ multiplex PCR; TCRdb holds only in-frame clones, not every one. The sample carries about 96,000 clones, 80% to 95% recorded once. The receptor was isolated from a man between 18 and 35 years old in good health. Sequencing input: blood. J is TRBJ1-2 and V is TRBV2, with D unclear. CDR3 bases: TGTGCCAGCAGTGAAAATGCCGGACCGGGCTACACCTTC. Protein sequence: CASSENAGPGYTF.